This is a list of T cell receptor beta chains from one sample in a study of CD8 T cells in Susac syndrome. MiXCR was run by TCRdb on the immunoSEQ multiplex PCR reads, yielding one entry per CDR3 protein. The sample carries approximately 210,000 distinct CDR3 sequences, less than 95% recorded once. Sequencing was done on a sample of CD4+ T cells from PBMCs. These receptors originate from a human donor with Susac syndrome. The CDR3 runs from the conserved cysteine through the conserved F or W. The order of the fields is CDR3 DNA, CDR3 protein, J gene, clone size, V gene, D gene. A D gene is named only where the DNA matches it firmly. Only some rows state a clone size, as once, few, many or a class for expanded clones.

DNA: TGTGCCAGCAGCTCAACCGTGACCAAAAACATTCAGTACTTC; CDR3: CASSSTVTKNIQYF; J: TRBJ2-4; size: -; V: TRBV7-2; D: -
DNA: TGCAGTGCTAGCCCCGACAGGGAGTATGAGCAGTTCTTC; CDR3: CSASPDREYEQFF; J: TRBJ2-1; size: -; V: TRBV20-1; D: TRBD1
DNA: TGTGCCAGCAGCCCTCGGGACGGGAGAGGGGGGAACACTGAAGCTTTCTTT; CDR3: CASSPRDGRGGNTEAFF; J: TRBJ1-1; size: -; V: TRBV5-4; D: -
DNA: TGTGCCAGCAGCCAGACAGGGGCCACTGGCGGGACCCAGTACTTC; CDR3: CASSQTGATGGTQYF; J: TRBJ2-5; size: -; V: TRBV9; D: TRBD1
DNA: TGTGCCAGCAGTTCCCCAGAATACATGAACACTGAAGCTTTCTTT; CDR3: CASSSPEYMNTEAFF; J: TRBJ1-1; size: once; V: TRBV28; D: -
DNA: TGCAGCGTTGTATACTTAGCGGGGGCCCACACAGATACGCAGTATTTT; CDR3: CSVVYLAGAHTDTQYF; J: TRBJ2-3; size: -; V: TRBV29-1; D: TRBD2
DNA: TGTGCCAGCTCGCCTATTAGTGTAACCTACAATGAGCAGTTCTTC; CDR3: CASSPISVTYNEQFF; J: TRBJ2-1; size: once; V: TRBV18; D: -
DNA: TGTGCCAGCAGTTTGGGCTACAGGGAATCACCCCTCCACTTT; CDR3: CASSLGYRESPLHF; J: TRBJ1-6; size: -; V: TRBV12-3/TRBV12-4; D: -
DNA: TGTGCCAGCAGCGCCCGGCTAGCGGGGGGGCTCGAGACCCAGTACTTC; CDR3: CASSARLAGGLETQYF; J: TRBJ2-5; size: -; V: TRBV7-2; D: TRBD2
DNA: TGCAGTGCTAGACCCCCTCAGGGGGGGGACACTGAAGCTTTCTTT; CDR3: CSARPPQGGDTEAFF; J: TRBJ1-1; size: -; V: TRBV20-1; D: TRBD1
DNA: TGTGCCTGGAAACGGCGGGGACGGTGGAACACTGAAGCTTTCTTT; CDR3: CAWKRRGRWNTEAFF; J: TRBJ1-1; size: -; V: TRBV30; D: -
DNA: TGCGCCAGCAGCCGGACAGCAGGGGATAATCAGCCCCAGCATTTT; CDR3: CASSRTAGDNQPQHF; J: TRBJ1-5; size: once; V: TRBV5-1; D: -
DNA: TGTGCCAGCAGCTTAAGGGGAGTGGGGGGGGCGAAGAATTCACCCCTCCACTTT; CDR3: CASSLRGVGGAKNSPLHF; J: TRBJ1-6; size: -; V: TRBV7-3; D: -
DNA: TGTGCCACCAGCAGAGTAGCGGGGTACGAAGAGACCCAGTACTTC; CDR3: CATSRVAGYEETQYF; J: TRBJ2-5; size: -; V: TRBV15; D: TRBD2
DNA: TGCAGTGCTACCCGGGACAGCCCCTATAATTCACCCCTCCACTTT; CDR3: CSATRDSPYNSPLHF; J: TRBJ1-6; size: -; V: TRBV20-1; D: TRBD1
DNA: TGTGCCAGCAGCTTTCAAGAAACCGGGACAGCCTCCCGAAGGAGCAATCAGCCCCAGCATTTT; CDR3: CASSFQETGTASRRSNQPQHF; J: TRBJ1-5; size: -; V: TRBV11-2; D: TRBD1
DNA: TGCGCCAGCAGCTCCCAGATAAGGGGGGATTACAATGAGCAGTTCTTC; CDR3: CASSSQIRGDYNEQFF; J: TRBJ2-1; size: -; V: TRBV4-3; D: -
DNA: TGTGCCAGCAGCCCCCGGACAGGTACCGGGGTTGGCGAGCAGTACTTC; CDR3: CASSPRTGTGVGEQYF; J: TRBJ2-7; size: -; V: TRBV7-2; D: TRBD1
DNA: TGTGCCAGCAGTTACTCGGCAGGCCATGGCTACACCTTC; CDR3: CASSYSAGHGYTF; J: TRBJ1-2; size: -; V: TRBV6-5; D: -
DNA: TGCAGCGTTGGTATCGGTAGCGCTGAAGCTTTCTTT; CDR3: CSVGIGSAEAFF; J: TRBJ1-1; size: -; V: TRBV29-1; D: -
DNA: TGTGCCAGCAGTTACCCCAGCGGGGGACGAGAGACCCAGTACTTC; CDR3: CASSYPSGGRETQYF; J: TRBJ2-5; size: few; V: TRBV6-6; D: TRBD2
DNA: TGCAGCGTAGCGGACAGGGGGGATGAAAAACTGTTTTTT; CDR3: CSVADRGDEKLFF; J: TRBJ1-4; size: -; V: TRBV29-1; D: TRBD1
DNA: TGCGCCAGCAGCTCCGACGACAGTCCCTCCCAAGAGACCCAGTACTTC; CDR3: CASSSDDSPSQETQYF; J: TRBJ2-5; size: -; V: TRBV5-1; D: -
DNA: TGTGCCAGCTGGACAGGGGCGGGGGGCTACACCTTC; CDR3: CASWTGAGGYTF; J: TRBJ1-2; size: -; V: TRBV12-3/TRBV12-4; D: TRBD1
DNA: TGCGCCAGCAGCCCAGGGGCGGCGGACACTGAAGCTTTCTTT; CDR3: CASSPGAADTEAFF; J: TRBJ1-1; size: -; V: TRBV5-1; D: -
DNA: TGCGCCAGCAGCCAAGAGAGGGAGTCACCCCTCCACTTT; CDR3: CASSQERESPLHF; J: TRBJ1-6; size: -; V: TRBV4-3; D: -
DNA: TGTGCCAGCAGCGCGGACAGCGGCCGGGGGGAGACCCAGTACTTC; CDR3: CASSADSGRGETQYF; J: TRBJ2-5; size: -; V: TRBV9; D: -
DNA: TGCAGTGCTAGAGTCCCGACAGGGGGCCTAGAGACCCAGTACTTC; CDR3: CSARVPTGGLETQYF; J: TRBJ2-5; size: -; V: TRBV20-1; D: TRBD1
DNA: TGTGCCAGCAGCCAAGAGGGACAGCTCCTCTCCTACGAGCAGTACTTC; CDR3: CASSQEGQLLSYEQYF; J: TRBJ2-7; size: -; V: TRBV4-2; D: TRBD1
DNA: TGCGCCAGCAGCTTGGACGACGGAAGCAATCAGCCCCAGCATTTT; CDR3: CASSLDDGSNQPQHF; J: TRBJ1-5; size: -; V: TRBV5-1; D: -
DNA: TGTGCCAGCAGTCCGGGACAGCTAACCTACGAGCAGTACTTC; CDR3: CASSPGQLTYEQYF; J: TRBJ2-7; size: -; V: TRBV27; D: TRBD1
DNA: TGTGCCAGCTCCCACAGGGGGGAGAATGAGCAGTTCTTC; CDR3: CASSHRGENEQFF; J: TRBJ2-1; size: -; V: TRBV3-1; D: TRBD1
DNA: TGTGCCTGGAGAAATATCGACCTAGCCAAAAACATTCAGTACTTC; CDR3: CAWRNIDLAKNIQYF; J: TRBJ2-4; size: -; V: TRBV30; D: -
DNA: TGTGCCAGCAGCGGAACTTTCGACAGGGGCCTTTTCTACGAGCAGTACTTC; CDR3: CASSGTFDRGLFYEQYF; J: TRBJ2-7; size: -; V: TRBV25-1; D: TRBD1
DNA: TGTGCCAGCAGCCCACTTGGTTTGGGCTACACCTTC; CDR3: CASSPLGLGYTF; J: TRBJ1-2; size: -; V: TRBV11-2; D: -
DNA: TGTGCCAGCAATACCTTCGGGACAGGAGCCTACGAGCAGTACTTC; CDR3: CASNTFGTGAYEQYF; J: TRBJ2-7; size: -; V: TRBV6-2/TRBV6-3; D: TRBD1
DNA: TGCGCCAGCAGCCAAGATTATGGGACAGGGGGCGCGGGAGAGACCCAGTACTTC; CDR3: CASSQDYGTGGAGETQYF; J: TRBJ2-5; size: -; V: TRBV4-1; D: TRBD1
DNA: TGTGCCAGCAGTACCAGGGGGTTCTCTGGAAACACCATATATTTT; CDR3: CASSTRGFSGNTIYF; J: TRBJ1-3; size: -; V: TRBV12-3/TRBV12-4; D: TRBD1
DNA: TGTGCCAGCGGACCCGGGACGGGCTCCTACGAGCAGTACTTC; CDR3: CASGPGTGSYEQYF; J: TRBJ2-7; size: -; V: TRBV7-2; D: -
DNA: TGTGCCAGCAGCTTAGGACAGCCTGGGAACACCATATATTTT; CDR3: CASSLGQPGNTIYF; J: TRBJ1-3; size: -; V: TRBV7-9; D: -
DNA: TGTGCCAGCAGTTACTCGAGACAGGATAATTCACCCCTCCACTTT; CDR3: CASSYSRQDNSPLHF; J: TRBJ1-6; size: -; V: TRBV6-5; D: -
DNA: TGTGCCAGCAGCGTACTAGCGGGGGTCCAAGAGACCCAGTACTTC; CDR3: CASSVLAGVQETQYF; J: TRBJ2-5; size: -; V: TRBV9; D: TRBD2
DNA: TGTGCCTGGAGCGACGTTGGGGCAGATACGCAGTATTTT; CDR3: CAWSDVGADTQYF; J: TRBJ2-3; size: -; V: TRBV30; D: -
DNA: TGTGCCTGGAGTGAGGGGCCAGGAACGTACTATGGCTACACCTTC; CDR3: CAWSEGPGTYYGYTF; J: TRBJ1-2; size: -; V: TRBV30; D: -
DNA: TGTGCCTGGAGTGTACGTGGCGGGGCCAAAAACATTCAGTACTTC; CDR3: CAWSVRGGAKNIQYF; J: TRBJ2-4; size: -; V: TRBV30; D: -
DNA: TGTGCCACCAGCAGAGATCAGAGCAGGGCGACTAAGGAGACCCAGTACTTC; CDR3: CATSRDQSRATKETQYF; J: TRBJ2-5; size: -; V: TRBV15; D: -
DNA: TGTGCCAGCAGCCAAGACTCCAAACTGGGGACTGAAGCTTTCTTT; CDR3: CASSQDSKLGTEAFF; J: TRBJ1-1; size: -; V: TRBV3-1; D: -
DNA: TGCGCCAGCAGGAGTGTAGGCGTTAACTATGGCTACACCTTC; CDR3: CASRSVGVNYGYTF; J: TRBJ1-2; size: -; V: TRBV5-1; D: -
DNA: TGTGCCAGCAGCCGGGCAATATCTCTTACTGGAAACACCATATATTTT; CDR3: CASSRAISLTGNTIYF; J: TRBJ1-3; size: -; V: TRBV12-3/TRBV12-4; D: -
DNA: TGCGCCAGCAGCTTGGGGGACAGTAGAGAGGCTGAAGCTTTCTTT; CDR3: CASSLGDSREAEAFF; J: TRBJ1-1; size: -; V: TRBV5-1; D: TRBD1